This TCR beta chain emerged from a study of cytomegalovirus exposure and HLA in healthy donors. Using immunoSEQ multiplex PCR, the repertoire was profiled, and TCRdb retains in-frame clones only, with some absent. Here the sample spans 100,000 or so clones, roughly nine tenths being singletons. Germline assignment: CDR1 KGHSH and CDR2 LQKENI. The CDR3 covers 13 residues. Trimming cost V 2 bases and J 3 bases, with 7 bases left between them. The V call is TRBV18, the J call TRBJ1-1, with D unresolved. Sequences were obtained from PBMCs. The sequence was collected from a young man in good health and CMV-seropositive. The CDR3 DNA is TGTGCCAGCTCACCATCTCAGTACACTGAAGCTTTCTTT. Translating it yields CASSPSQYTEAFF.